This passage covers 4 T cell receptor beta chains from one sample sequenced in a study of siplizumab effects on memory and regulatory T cells. TCRdb's copy holds only in-frame clones and misses some; the assay was immunoSEQ multiplex PCR. The sample shows approximately 100,000 clones, roughly 94% of them seen only once. Sequencing used non-Treg CD4+ T cells sorted from blood. These receptors came from a human donor in good health.

V is TRBV6-1 and J is TRBJ2-7, with 11 bases identical to TRBD1. The CDR3 has 14 residues. Germline V gives CDR1 MNHNS, CDR2 SASEGT. The V and J ends lost 8 bases and 4 bases, in that order; junction bases with no gene match: 7. The CDR3 protein is CASGLDRGLYEQYF. The CDR3 DNA reads as TGTGCCAGCGGACTGGACAGGGGGCTGTACGAGCAGTACTTC.

The chain has TRBV7-2 and TRBJ2-7, with D possibly TRBD2 on 6 matching bases. Germline V gene data show CDR1 as SGHTA and CDR2 as FQGNSA. The CDR3 has 12 residues. Trimming pared 3 bases from V and 9 bases from J, leaving 12 bases between. For the CDR3, the DNA is TGTGCCAGCAGCTTCGGGACTCCGCCGCAGTACTTC. It specifies CASSFGTPPQYF. The full variable domain, rest sourced from reference TRBV7-2 and TRBJ2-7, is GAGVSQSPSNKVTEKGKDVELRCDPISGHTALYWYRQSLGQGLEFLIYFQGNSAPDKSGLPSDRFSAERTGGSVSTLTIQRTQQEDSAVYLCASSFGTPPQYFGPGTRLTVT.

V is TRBV6-5 and J is TRBJ1-6, with 7 bases fitting TRBD1. The germline gives CDR1 MNHEY, CDR2 SVGAGI. This CDR3 has 12 amino acids. The ends lost 6 bases at V and 14 bases at J; junction bases unmatched: 7. CDR3 residues: CASSRGLGALHF. CDR3 coding DNA: TGTGCCAGCAGCAGGGGGTTAGGAGCCCTCCACTTT.

The rearrangement uses TRBV5-6 and TRBJ2-6, with D perhaps matching TRBD1 (5 bases). The CDR3 has 16 residues. Germline CDR1 SGHDT, CDR2 YYEEEE. V was clipped by 2 bases and J by 0 bases, with 9 bases between them. The CDR3 reads CASSLQVSSGANVLTF. The DNA for the CDR3 is TGTGCCAGCAGCTTACAGGTTTCCTCTGGGGCCAACGTCCTGACTTTC.